These T cell receptor beta chains were read from a single sample in a study of radiation and T cells in renal cell carcinoma. Repertoires were generated with immunoSEQ multiplex PCR, while TCRdb's copy carries only in-frame clones and drops some. The data contain some 100,000 clones, about four fifths of them singletons. The sample was blood, taken from a patient whose treatment included radiotherapy and nephrectomy. The receptor source for this set is a man in his sixties with renal cell carcinoma. CDR3s include the opening cysteine and the closing phenylalanine or tryptophan. A D gene is named only where the DNA matches it firmly. Not all rows give a size; the values are once, few, many and, for expanded clones, a class.

cdr3_length d_call j_call v_call clone_size cdr3_nt cdr3_aa
14 TRBD1 TRBJ1-1 TRBV11-3 few TGTGCCAGCAGCTCCAGGGGGTTGAACACTGAAGCTTTCTTT CASSSRGLNTEAFF
13 NA TRBJ2-5 TRBV10-3 NA TGTGCCATCGGGGCAGGGAGTCAAGAGACCCAGTACTTC CAIGAGSQETQYF
16 NA TRBJ2-2 TRBV5-1 NA TGCGCCAGCAGCTTGGGAGCGGTGGGGAACACCGGGGAGCTGTTTTTT CASSLGAVGNTGELFF
14 TRBD1 TRBJ2-7 TRBV2 NA TGTGCCAGCAACGGACAGGGTACCCCTTACGAGCAGTACTTC CASNGQGTPYEQYF
15 NA TRBJ2-3 TRBV4-1 NA TGCGCCAGCAGCCGAACAGGGCAGGGCACAGATACGCAGTATTTT CASSRTGQGTDTQYF
13 NA TRBJ1-1 TRBV27 NA TGTGCCAGCAGTTTATCAGCGGGCACTGAAGCTTTCTTT CASSLSAGTEAFF
15 TRBD1 TRBJ2-2 TRBV6-5 NA TGTGCCAGCAGCCCCCCAAGGGGGCACACCGGGGAGCTGTTTTTT CASSPPRGHTGELFF
12 TRBD1 TRBJ2-7 TRBV27 NA TGTGCCAGCGGCACAGGGGGTTACGAGCAGTACTTC CASGTGGYEQYF
16 NA TRBJ1-1 TRBV7-9 NA TGTGCCAGCAGCTCCCCTTATCAGGCGGCGGGCACTGAAGCTTTCTTT CASSSPYQAAGTEAFF
13 NA TRBJ1-1 TRBV27 NA TGTGCCAGCAGTTTGGCGGGGAACACTGAAGCTTTCTTT CASSLAGNTEAFF
16 NA TRBJ2-7 TRBV7-2 NA TGTGCCAGCAGCTTATTTTTGGGTTTAGGGTCCTACGAGCAGTACTTC CASSLFLGLGSYEQYF
12 NA TRBJ1-1 TRBV5-1 few TGCGCCAGCAGCCGGGAGGGAGGGGAAGCTTTCTTT CASSREGGEAFF
17 TRBD2 TRBJ2-5 TRBV10-2 NA TGCGCCAGCAGGGACGGTTTAACGGGAGGGGGACAAGAGACCCAGTACTTC CASRDGLTGGGQETQYF
15 NA TRBJ2-7 TRBV29-1 NA TGCAGCGTTGCATCCCCTAGCGAAGGCTCCTACGAGCAGTACTTC CSVASPSEGSYEQYF
15 NA TRBJ2-1 TRBV6-6 NA TGTGCCAGCAGTTACTCACTCGTCATCACAGGGTTGCAGTTCTTC CASSYSLVITGLQFF
13 TRBD2 TRBJ2-7 TRBV28 many TGTGCGGGTCGGACTAGCGGGCGCCACGAGCAGTACTTC CAGRTSGRHEQYF
14 NA TRBJ1-5 TRBV28 NA TGTGCCAGCATTGAACAGCCTAGCAATCAGCCCCAGCATTTT CASIEQPSNQPQHF
16 TRBD1 TRBJ2-1 TRBV7-9 NA TGTGCCAGCAGCCCATGGGGAGACAGGGAGTTCAATGAGCAGTTCTTC CASSPWGDREFNEQFF
14 NA TRBJ2-7 TRBV18 NA TGTGCCAGCTCCCCCGGACGCGGGGCCTACGAGCAGTACTTC CASSPGRGAYEQYF
13 NA TRBJ1-3 TRBV27 NA TGTGCCAGCAGTTTCAGGAATGGAAACACCATATATTTT CASSFRNGNTIYF
17 TRBD2 TRBJ2-1 TRBV19 once TGTGCCAGTAGTATGATTCTAGCGGGGAGTCGGAACAATGAGCAGTTCTTC CASSMILAGSRNNEQFF
14 NA TRBJ2-1 TRBV4-1 NA TGCGCCAGCAGCCAAGACAGAGAGATCGTTGAGCAGTTCTTC CASSQDREIVEQFF
14 NA TRBJ2-5 TRBV5-1 NA TGCGCCAGCAGCTTGCAAGGGGTCCAAGAGACCCAGTACTTC CASSLQGVQETQYF
17 TRBD2 TRBJ2-2 TRBV7-9 NA TGTGCCAGCAGCTTAGTTACCGGGACTAGCGTTCCTGGGGAGCTGTTTTTT CASSLVTGTSVPGELFF
15 TRBD1 TRBJ1-1 TRBV5-4 NA TGTGCCAGCAGCTGGGGGGGGACAGGGCGCACTGAAGCTTTCTTT CASSWGGTGRTEAFF
18 NA TRBJ2-7 TRBV7-9 NA TGTGCCAGCAGCCCAGAGTTGGCAGGGCGATGGTTTAGGGGCGAGCAGTACTTC CASSPELAGRWFRGEQYF
12 NA TRBJ2-3 TRBV18 NA TGTGCCAGCTCACCAGAGACTGGGGTTCGGTATTTT CASSPETGVRYF
12 NA TRBJ1-1 TRBV7-2 NA TGTGCCAGCAGCTTAATGGGGGGCCAAGCTTTCTTT CASSLMGGQAFF
16 NA TRBJ1-1 TRBV10-1 NA TGCGCCAGCAGTGAGTCGACTCCGATTTGGGGCACTGAAGCTTTCTTT CASSESTPIWGTEAFF
10 NA TRBJ1-5 TRBV19 NA TGTGCCAGTAATGATCAGCCCCAGCATTTT CASNDQPQHF
15 NA TRBJ2-1 TRBV15 once TGTGCCACCAGCAGAGATCTAGTCCAGGGATATGAGCAGTTCTTC CATSRDLVQGYEQFF
16 TRBD1 TRBJ1-3 TRBV9 once TGTGCCAGCAGCCCAGGGGGGTCCGCCTCTGGAAACACCATATATTTT CASSPGGSASGNTIYF
12 NA TRBJ2-1 TRBV30 NA TGTGCCTGGAGTGTATCCGGGGTAATGAAATTCTTC CAWSVSGVMKFF
16 NA TRBJ2-5 TRBV7-9 NA TGTGCCAGCAGCCCCCTCAAAAGAGGGGGCCAAGAGACCCAGTACTTC CASSPLKRGGQETQYF
19 NA TRBJ2-1 TRBV7-9 NA TGTGCCAGCAGCTCCTCCCCGACCGGGACACTGAGCTCCTACAATGAGCAGTTCTTC CASSSSPTGTLSSYNEQFF
20 TRBD2 TRBJ2-5 TRBV15 NA TGTGCCACCAGCAGAGATCGGGGACGGTTACCTTTAGCGGGGCAAGAGACCCAGTACTTC CATSRDRGRLPLAGQETQYF
16 TRBD2 TRBJ2-2 TRBV5-1 NA TGCGCCAGCAGCCAAGTAGCGGGAGCGAACACCGGGGAGCTGTTTTTT CASSQVAGANTGELFF
20 NA TRBJ2-3 TRBV28 NA TGTGCCAGCAGTCCCCTTGGATCTTGGGGGCCGTCTACTAGCACAGATACGCAGTATTTT CASSPLGSWGPSTSTDTQYF
16 NA TRBJ2-7 TRBV6-1 NA TGTGCCAGCAGTGAAGAGAGTAGCCATGCTTCCTACGAGCAGTACTTC CASSEESSHASYEQYF
14 NA TRBJ1-5 TRBV2 NA TGTGCCAGCAGTGAGGAGGGGTCAGGCCAGCCCCAGCATTTT CASSEEGSGQPQHF
16 NA TRBJ2-5 TRBV2 NA TGTGCCAGCAGTGAGTCAAACTGGTTGGGGATGGAGACCCAGTACTTC CASSESNWLGMETQYF
16 TRBD1 TRBJ2-7 TRBV6-6 NA TGTGCCAGCAGTCCACCCCGGGACAGGGCGAACTACGAGCAGTACTTC CASSPPRDRANYEQYF
13 NA TRBJ2-7 TRBV21-1 NA TGTGCCAGCGGGCCGGGGAGAGGAGGCGAGCAGTACTTC CASGPGRGGEQYF